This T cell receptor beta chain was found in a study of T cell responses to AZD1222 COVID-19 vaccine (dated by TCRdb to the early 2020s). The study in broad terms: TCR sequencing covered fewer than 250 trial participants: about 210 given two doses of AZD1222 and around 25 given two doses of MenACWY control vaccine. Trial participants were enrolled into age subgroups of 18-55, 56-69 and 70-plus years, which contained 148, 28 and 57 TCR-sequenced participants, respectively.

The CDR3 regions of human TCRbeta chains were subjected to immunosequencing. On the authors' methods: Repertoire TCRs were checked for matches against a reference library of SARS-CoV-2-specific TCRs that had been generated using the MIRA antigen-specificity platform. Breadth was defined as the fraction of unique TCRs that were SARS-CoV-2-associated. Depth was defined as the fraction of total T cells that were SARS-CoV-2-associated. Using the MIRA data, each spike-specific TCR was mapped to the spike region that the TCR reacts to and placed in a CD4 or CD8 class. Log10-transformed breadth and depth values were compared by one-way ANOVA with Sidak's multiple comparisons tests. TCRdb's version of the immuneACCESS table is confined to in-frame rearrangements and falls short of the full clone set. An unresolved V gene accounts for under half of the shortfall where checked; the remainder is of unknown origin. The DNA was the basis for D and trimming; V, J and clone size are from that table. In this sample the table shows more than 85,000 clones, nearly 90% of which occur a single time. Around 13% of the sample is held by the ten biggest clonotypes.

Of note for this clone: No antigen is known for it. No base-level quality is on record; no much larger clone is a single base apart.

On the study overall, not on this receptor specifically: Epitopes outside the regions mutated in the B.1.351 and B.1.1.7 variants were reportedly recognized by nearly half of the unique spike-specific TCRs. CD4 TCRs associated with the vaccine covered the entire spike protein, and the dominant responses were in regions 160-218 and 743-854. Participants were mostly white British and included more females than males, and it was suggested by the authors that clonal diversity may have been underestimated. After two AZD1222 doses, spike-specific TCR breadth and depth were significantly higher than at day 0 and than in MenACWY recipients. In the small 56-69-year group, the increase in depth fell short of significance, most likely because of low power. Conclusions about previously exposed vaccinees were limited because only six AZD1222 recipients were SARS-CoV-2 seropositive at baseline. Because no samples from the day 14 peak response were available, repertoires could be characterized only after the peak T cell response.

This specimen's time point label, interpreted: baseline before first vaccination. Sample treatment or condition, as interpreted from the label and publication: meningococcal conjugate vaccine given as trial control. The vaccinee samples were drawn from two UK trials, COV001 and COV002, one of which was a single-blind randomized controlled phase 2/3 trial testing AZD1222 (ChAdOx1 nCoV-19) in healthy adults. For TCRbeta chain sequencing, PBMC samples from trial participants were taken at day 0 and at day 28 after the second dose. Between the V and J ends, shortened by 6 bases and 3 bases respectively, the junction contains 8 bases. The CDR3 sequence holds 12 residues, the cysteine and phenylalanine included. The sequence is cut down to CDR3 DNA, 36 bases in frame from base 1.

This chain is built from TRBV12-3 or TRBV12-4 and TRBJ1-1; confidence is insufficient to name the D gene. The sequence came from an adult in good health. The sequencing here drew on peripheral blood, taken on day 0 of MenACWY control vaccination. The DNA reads TGTGCCAGCAGCAGTATACACACTGAAGCTTTCTTT. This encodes CASSSIHTEAFF.